The 9 T cell receptor beta chains presented below share a single source sample, sequenced in a study of blood T cell repertoires in COVID-19. Clones were sequenced by immunoSEQ multiplex PCR, and TCRdb holds only the in-frame ones, with some missing. The table includes some 180,000 clones, approximately 80% detected once. Sample: peripheral blood. These receptors all stem from a man aged 50-59 years who had recovered from COVID-19.

A single count supports this clone. This chain links TRBV18 with TRBJ2-2, with TRBD2 matching over 8 bases. The CDR3 extends over 16 amino acids. The V and J ends lost 1 base and 7 bases, in that order; junction bases with no gene match: 8. Germline assignment: CDR1 KGHSH and CDR2 LQKENI. DNA for the CDR3: TGTGCCAGCTCACCACTCAGCGGGAGAACTTTCGGGGAGCTGTTTTTT. Amino acids: CASSPLSGRTFGELFF.

The chain combines TRBV29-1 with TRBJ1-2; TRBD1 matches 8 bases. The V gene's germline CDR1 is SQVTM and CDR2 ANQGSEA. The CDR3 extends over 16 amino acids. Trimming cost V 0 bases and J 4 bases; bases outside gene matches: 10. The CDR3 is CSVEDYPRGHGYGYTF. Written as DNA, the CDR3 is TGCAGCGTTGAAGATTATCCCAGGGGGCATGGCTATGGCTACACCTTC.

The CDR3 spells CASSLVRTGTDTQYF. CDR3 nucleotides: TGTGCCAGCAGCCTCGTACGGACAGGCACAGATACGCAGTATTTT. The chain carries TRBV28 and TRBJ2-3, with D possibly being TRBD1 (6 bases). Looked up from germline, CDR1 is MDHEN and CDR2 is SYDVKM. Trimming stripped 6 bases from V and 1 base from J, with 14 bases between. This CDR3 is built from 15 residues.

This CDR3 reads CSIQGQGFREQYF. The CDR3 DNA reads as TGCAGCATCCAGGGACAGGGTTTCCGCGAGCAGTACTTC. The rearrangement links TRBV29-1 to TRBJ2-7; 9 nucleotides agree with TRBD1. Trimming took 8 bases from V and 6 from J; bases not matched to a gene: 11. The CDR3 runs to 13 residues. Germline CDR1 reads SQVTM; CDR2 reads ANQGSEA.

This chain joins TRBV7-2 and TRBJ2-5, with 9 bases lining up with TRBD2. The V gene end was trimmed by 0 bases and the J gene end by 1 base; junction bases not matched to a gene: 6. The CDR3 has 17 residues. Germline assignment: CDR1 SGHTA and CDR2 FQGNSA. CDR3 sequence: CASSLAGVAGAQETQYF. DNA for the CDR3: TGTGCCAGCAGCTTAGCCGGAGTAGCGGGAGCCCAAGAGACCCAGTACTTC.

The V call is TRBV5-8, the J call TRBJ2-1; D gene ambiguous. This CDR3 is 14 amino acids long. CDR1 is SGHTS, CDR2 YDEGEE, per germline. The ends were cut back, 0 bases at V and 10 bases at J, with 14 bases in the middle. The CDR3 loop reads CASSLENGDWEQFF. The CDR3, as DNA: TGTGCCAGCAGCTTGGAAAACGGAGACTGGGAGCAGTTCTTC. Full variable domain (missing parts from reference TRBV5-8 and TRBJ2-1): EAGVTQSPTHLIKTRGQQATLRCSPISGHTSVYWYQQALGLGLQFLLWYDEGEERNRGNFPPRFSGRQFPNYSSELNVNALELEDSALYLCASSLENGDWEQFFGPGTRLTVL.

The chain is built from TRBV10-3 and TRBJ2-6, with 7 nucleotides matching TRBD2. This CDR3 has 16 amino acids. The V and J ends lost 2 bases and 1 base, in that order; junction bases with no gene match: 2. CDR1 ENHRY and CDR2 SYGVKD come from the germline V gene. The CDR3 loop reads CAISEPGGSGANVLTF. The CDR3 bases are TGTGCCATCAGTGAGCCCGGGGGGTCTGGGGCCAACGTCCTGACTTTC.

The chain carries TRBV5-1 and TRBJ1-3; possibly TRBD1 for D (6 bases). Germline CDR1 SGHRS, CDR2 YFSETQ. CDR3 length: 13 residues. The V end was cut by 4 bases, the J end by 3 bases, with 8 bases between. The CDR3 is CASSTGFGNTIYF. The CDR3 nucleotides read TGCGCCAGCAGCACAGGGTTTGGAAACACCATATATTTT.

This chain links TRBV11-2 with TRBJ1-3, with D uncertain. The germline gives CDR1 SGHAT, CDR2 FQNNGV. The CDR3 contains 14 residues. V dropped 0 bases and J dropped 0 bases, with 3 bases sitting between them. CDR3 nucleotides: TGTGCCAGCAGCTTAGACTTCTCTGGAAACACCATATATTTT. This encodes CASSLDFSGNTIYF.